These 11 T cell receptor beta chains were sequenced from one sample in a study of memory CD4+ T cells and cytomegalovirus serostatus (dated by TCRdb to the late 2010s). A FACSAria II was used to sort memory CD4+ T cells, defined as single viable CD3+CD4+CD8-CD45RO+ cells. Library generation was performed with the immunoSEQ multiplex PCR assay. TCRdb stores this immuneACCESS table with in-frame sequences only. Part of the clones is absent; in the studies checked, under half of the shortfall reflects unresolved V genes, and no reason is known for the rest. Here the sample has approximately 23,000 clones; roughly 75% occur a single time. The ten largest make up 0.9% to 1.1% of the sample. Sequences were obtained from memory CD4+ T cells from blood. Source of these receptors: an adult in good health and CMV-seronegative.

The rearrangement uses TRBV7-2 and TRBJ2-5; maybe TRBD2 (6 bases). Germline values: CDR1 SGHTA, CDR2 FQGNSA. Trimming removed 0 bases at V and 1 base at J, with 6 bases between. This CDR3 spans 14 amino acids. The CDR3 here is CASSLATSQETQYF. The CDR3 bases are TGTGCCAGCAGCTTAGCGACTAGCCAAGAGACCCAGTACTTC.

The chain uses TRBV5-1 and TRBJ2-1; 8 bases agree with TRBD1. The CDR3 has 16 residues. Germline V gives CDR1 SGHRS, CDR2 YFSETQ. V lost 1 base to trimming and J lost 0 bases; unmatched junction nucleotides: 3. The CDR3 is CASSLSGGLSYNEQFF. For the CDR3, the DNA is TGCGCCAGCAGCTTGTCAGGGGGCCTCTCCTACAATGAGCAGTTCTTC.

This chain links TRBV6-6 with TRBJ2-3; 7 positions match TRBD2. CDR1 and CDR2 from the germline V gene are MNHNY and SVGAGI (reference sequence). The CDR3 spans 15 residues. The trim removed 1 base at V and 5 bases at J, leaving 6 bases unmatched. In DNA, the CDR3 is TGTGCCAGCAGTTACTTTGCGGGAGATGTAGATACGCAGTATTTT. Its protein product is CASSYFAGDVDTQYF.

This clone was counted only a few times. CDR3 sequence (DNA): TGTGCCAGCAGTGTTGAATCGGGGGTCCTAGCTTTCTTT. Its protein product is CASSVESGVLAFF. The chain has TRBV6-6 and TRBJ1-1; tentatively, D is TRBD1 (5 bases). CDR1 is MNHNY, CDR2 SVGAGI, per germline (reference sequence). Trimming removed 5 bases from V and 10 bases from J, with 17 bases in between. The CDR3 contains 13 residues.

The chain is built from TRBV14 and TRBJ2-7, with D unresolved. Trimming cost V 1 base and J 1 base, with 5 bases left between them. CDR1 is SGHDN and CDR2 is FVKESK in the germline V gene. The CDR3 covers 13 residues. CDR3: CASSQVLSYEQYF. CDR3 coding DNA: TGTGCCAGCAGCCAAGTCCTTTCCTACGAGCAGTACTTC.

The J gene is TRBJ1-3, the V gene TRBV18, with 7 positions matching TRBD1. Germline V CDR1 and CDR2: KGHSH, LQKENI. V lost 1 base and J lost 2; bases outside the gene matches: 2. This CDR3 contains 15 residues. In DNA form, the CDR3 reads TGTGCCAGCTCACCACGTGGGACAGCTGGAAACACCATATATTTT. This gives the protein CASSPRGTAGNTIYF.

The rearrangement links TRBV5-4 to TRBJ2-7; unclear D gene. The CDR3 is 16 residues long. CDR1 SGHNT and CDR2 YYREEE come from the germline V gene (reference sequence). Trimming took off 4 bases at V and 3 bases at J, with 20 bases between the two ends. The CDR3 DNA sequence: TGTGCCAGCAGCCCCCAAGGGTGGCAGGAGTACTACGAGCAGTACTTC. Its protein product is CASSPQGWQEYYEQYF. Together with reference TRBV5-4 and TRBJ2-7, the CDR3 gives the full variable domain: ETGVTQSPTHLIKTRGQQVTLRCSSQSGHNTVSWYQQALGQGPQFIFQYYREEENGRGNFPPRFSGLQFPNYSSELNVNALELDDSALYLCASSPQGWQEYYEQYFGPGTRLTVT.

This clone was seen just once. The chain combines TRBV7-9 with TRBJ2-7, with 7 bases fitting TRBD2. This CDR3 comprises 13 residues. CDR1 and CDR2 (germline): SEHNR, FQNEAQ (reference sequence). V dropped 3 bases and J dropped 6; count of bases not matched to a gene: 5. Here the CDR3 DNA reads TGTGCCAGCAGCTTCGCGGGAGTTTTCGAGCAGTACTTC. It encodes CASSFAGVFEQYF.

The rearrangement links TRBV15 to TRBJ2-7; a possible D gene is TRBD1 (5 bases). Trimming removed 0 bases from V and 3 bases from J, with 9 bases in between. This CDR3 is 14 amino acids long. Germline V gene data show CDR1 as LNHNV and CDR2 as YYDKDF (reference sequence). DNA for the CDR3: TGTGCCACCAGCAGAGAGGCAGGGAACTACGAGCAGTACTTC. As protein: CATSREAGNYEQYF. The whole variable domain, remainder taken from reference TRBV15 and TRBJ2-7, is DAMVIQNPRYQVTQFGKPVTLSCSQTLNHNVMYWYQQKSSQAPKLLFHYYDKDFNNEADTPDNFQSRRPNTSFCFLDIRSPGLGDTAMYLCATSREAGNYEQYFGPGTRLTVT.

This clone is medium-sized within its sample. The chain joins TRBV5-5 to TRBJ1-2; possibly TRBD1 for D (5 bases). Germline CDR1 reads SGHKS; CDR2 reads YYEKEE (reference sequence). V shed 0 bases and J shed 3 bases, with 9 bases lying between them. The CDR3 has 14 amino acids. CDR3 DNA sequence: TGTGCCAGCAGCTTGGTTGGGACGGACTATGGCTACACCTTC. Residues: CASSLVGTDYGYTF.

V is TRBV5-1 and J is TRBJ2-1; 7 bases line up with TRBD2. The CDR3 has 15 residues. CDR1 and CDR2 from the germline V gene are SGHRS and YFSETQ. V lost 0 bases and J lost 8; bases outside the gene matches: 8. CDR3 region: CASSLGLAESDEQFF. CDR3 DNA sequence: TGCGCCAGCAGCTTGGGGCTAGCGGAGAGCGATGAGCAGTTCTTC.